The 12 T cell receptor beta chains given below trace back to one sample, sequenced in a study of CD8+CD57+ T cells in acquired aplastic anemia listed by TCRdb under 2018. These reads were obtained on an Illumina HiSeq 2000. Genomic DNA was used as template for profiling of TCR beta VDJ combinations and CDR3 sequences. TCRdb reprocessing: public reads trimmed at Q25 with fastp, clones called with MiXCR, in-frame beta chains kept. One record per CDR3 amino acid sequence lists the most common genes and DNA. The sample profile shows about 180,000 distinct CDR3 sequences; 50% to 65% of them were found once. The leading ten clones occupy 40% to 50% of the sample. Expansion of CD8+CD57+ cells had been shown by flow cytometry in the patients chosen for sequencing. Source material: sorted CD4+, CD8+, or CD8+CD57+ T cells (not recorded which) from PBMCs. These receptors originate from a human donor with aplastic anemia.

The chain recombines TRBV13 with TRBJ2-1, with D tentatively TRBD1 (5 bases). Between the trimmed V and J ends, which lost 4 bases and 12 bases, there was a span of 13 bases. Germline values: CDR1 PRHDT, CDR2 FYEKMQ (reference sequence). This CDR3 comprises 12 residues. CDR3 sequence reads: CASSSTVSGQFF. DNA for the CDR3: TGTGCCAGCAGCTCGACAGTCAGTGGGCAGTTCTTC.

The chain joins TRBV19 to TRBJ1-1; no reliable D call. CDR3 length equals 13 residues. V shed 5 bases and J shed 7 bases, with 14 bases lying between them. Germline CDR1 and CDR2: LNHDA and SQIVND (reference sequence). The CDR3 sequence is CASSAGPASEAFF. DNA of the CDR3: TGTGCCAGTAGTGCAGGCCCAGCCAGTGAAGCTTTCTTT.

Of note for this clonotype: Possible read error: a much larger clone is one base away. The chain carries TRBV5-4 and TRBJ2-1; TRBD2 matches at 8 bases. In germline, CDR1 is SGHNT, CDR2 YYREEE (reference sequence). The CDR3 is 18 residues long. The CDR3 bases are TGTGCCAGCAGCGTCCAGCGGGGGCACCCTCTCTCGGACAATGGGCAGTTCTTC. Encoded protein: CASSVQRGHPLSDNGQFF.

The sample holds many counts of this clonotype. The chain has TRBV24-1 and TRBJ2-5; 8 positions agree with TRBD2. Germline V CDR1 and CDR2: KGHDR, SFDVKD. V lost 3 bases to trimming and J lost 3 bases; unmatched junction nucleotides: 8. The CDR3 consists of 16 residues. DNA of the CDR3: TGTGCCACCAGTGATCCTACCTTCGGGGGGGAAGAGACCCAGTACTTC. Protein sequence: CATSDPTFGGEETQYF.

This clonotype was recorded many times. The chain couples TRBV24-1 to TRBJ1-5; D unclear. From germline, CDR1 is KGHDR and CDR2 SFDVKD. V gave up 2 bases and J gave up 5 bases, with 9 bases separating them. The CDR3 consists of 14 residues. The CDR3 coding sequence is TGTGCCACCAGTGATTCCCAGTGGGATCAGCCCCAGCATTTT. It yields the protein CATSDSQWDQPQHF.

This clonotype has a count of ten or more. The CDR3, as DNA: TGTGCCAGCAGCGGACTAGCGGGGAGCGAGCAGTTCTTC. Translation: CASSGLAGSEQFF. This chain uses TRBV7-6 with TRBJ2-1; 12 bases map to TRBD2. After removal of 5 bases from V and 10 bases from J, the junction contained 3 bases not matched to a gene. The CDR3 contains 13 residues. Germline loops: CDR1 SGHVS, CDR2 FNYEAQ.

The sample holds a few counts of this clonotype. The chain joins TRBV9 to TRBJ2-7; 8 positions match TRBD1. From germline, CDR1 is SGDLS and CDR2 YYNGEE. The CDR3 contains 14 residues. Trimming removed 2 bases from V and 2 bases from J; junction bases left unmatched: 3. This CDR3 is CASSVGRGPYEQYF. For the CDR3, the DNA is TGTGCCAGCAGCGTTGGCAGGGGGCCCTACGAGCAGTACTTC.

The CDR3 here is CASSQVYWTENTGELFF. The CDR3 coding sequence is TGTGCCAGCAGCCAAGTTTACTGGACGGAGAACACCGGGGAGCTGTTTTTT. The chain employs TRBV11-2 and TRBJ2-2, with D unclear. The CDR3 totals 17 residues. Germline V lookup: CDR1 SGHAT, CDR2 FQNNGV. Trimming took 5 bases from V and 1 from J, leaving 17 bases between them.

The chain is built from TRBV15 and TRBJ2-3; D unclear. Deletions cut 3 bases from V and 1 base from J, with 11 bases between. The germline CDR1 and CDR2 sequences are LNHNV and YYDKDF (reference sequence). This CDR3 is 15 amino acids long. The CDR3 nucleotides are TGTGCCACCAGCAGGGGGTTTGAGGGCACAGATACGCAGTATTTT. This translates into CATSRGFEGTDTQYF.

The CDR3 reads CASSSGTGGSEAFF. In DNA, the CDR3 is TGTGCCAGCAGCTCGGGGACAGGGGGATCTGAAGCTTTCTTT. The gene calls are TRBV7-9 and TRBJ1-1, with TRBD1 matching 11 bases. The CDR3 totals 14 residues. V lost 4 bases to trimming and J lost 6 bases; unmatched junction nucleotides: 4. Looked up from germline, CDR1 is SEHNR and CDR2 is FQNEAQ (reference sequence).

The gene calls are TRBV19 and TRBJ2-5, with TRBD1 identical over 9 bases. Germline V CDR1 and CDR2: LNHDA, SQIVND (reference sequence). Unmatched junction bases numbered 6, after V lost 2 bases and J lost 5 bases. CDR3 size: 15 residues. The CDR3 DNA reads TGTGCCAGTAGTATATCCGGGACAGGGTCGGAGACCCAGTACTTC. Amino acid sequence: CASSISGTGSETQYF.

V and J are TRBV10-3 and TRBJ2-2; tentative D call: TRBD2 (5 bases). Germline CDR1 ENHRY, CDR2 SYGVKD. The CDR3 spans 14 residues. Trimming pared 10 bases from V and 0 bases from J, leaving 12 bases between. The CDR3 DNA reads TGTGCCACCGTAGACTACGCGAACACCGGGGAGCTGTTTTTT. This codes for CATVDYANTGELFF.